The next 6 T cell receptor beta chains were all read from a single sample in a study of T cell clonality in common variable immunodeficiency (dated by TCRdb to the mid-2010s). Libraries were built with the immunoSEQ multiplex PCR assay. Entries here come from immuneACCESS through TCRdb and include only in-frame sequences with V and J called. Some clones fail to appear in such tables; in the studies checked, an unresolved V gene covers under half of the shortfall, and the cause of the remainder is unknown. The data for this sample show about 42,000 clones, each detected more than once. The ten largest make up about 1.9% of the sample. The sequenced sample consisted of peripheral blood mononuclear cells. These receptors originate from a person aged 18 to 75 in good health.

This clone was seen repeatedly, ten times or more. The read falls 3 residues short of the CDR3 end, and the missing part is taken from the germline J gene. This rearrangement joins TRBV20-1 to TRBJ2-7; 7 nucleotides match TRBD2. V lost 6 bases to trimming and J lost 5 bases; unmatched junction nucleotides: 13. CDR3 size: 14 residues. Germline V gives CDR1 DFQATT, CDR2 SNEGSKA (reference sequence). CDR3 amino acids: CSAPGRGSLDEQYF. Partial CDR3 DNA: TGCAGTGCCCCAGGGAGGGGCTCTCTGGACGAG.

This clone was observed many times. CDR3 in amino acids: CSARRGSTDTQYF. The DNA read from the CDR3 is TGCAGTGCTAGGCGGGGTAGCACAGATACG. This sequence joins TRBV20-1 and TRBJ2-3, with D possibly matching TRBD2 (6 bases). The read ends 3 residues shy of where the CDR3 ends; the end is completed using the germline J gene. Trimming took 3 bases from V and 0 from J, leaving 7 bases between them. In germline, CDR1 is DFQATT, CDR2 SNEGSKA (reference sequence). This CDR3 is 13 amino acids long.

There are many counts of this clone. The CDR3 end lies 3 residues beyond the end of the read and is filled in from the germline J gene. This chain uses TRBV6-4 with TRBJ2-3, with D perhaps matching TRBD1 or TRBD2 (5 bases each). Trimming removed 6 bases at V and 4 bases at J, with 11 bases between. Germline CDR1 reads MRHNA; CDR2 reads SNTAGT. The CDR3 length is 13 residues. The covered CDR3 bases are TGTGCCAGCAGCGATAGGGGAGCAGATACG. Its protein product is CASSDRGADT. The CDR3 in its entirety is CASSDRGADTQYF.

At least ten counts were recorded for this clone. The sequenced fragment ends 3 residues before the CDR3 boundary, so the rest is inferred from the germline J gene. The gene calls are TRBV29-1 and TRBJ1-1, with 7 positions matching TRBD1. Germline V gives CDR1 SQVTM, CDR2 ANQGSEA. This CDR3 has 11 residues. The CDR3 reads CSVEEYRGAFF. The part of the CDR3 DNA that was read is TGCAGCGTTGAAGAATACAGGGGA. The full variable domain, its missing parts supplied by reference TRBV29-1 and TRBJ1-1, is SAVISQKPSRDICQRGTSLTIQCQVDSQVTMMFWYRQQPGQSLTLIATANQGSEATYESGFVIDKFPISRPNLTFSTLTVSNMSPEDSSIYLCSVEEYRGAFFGQGTRLTVV.

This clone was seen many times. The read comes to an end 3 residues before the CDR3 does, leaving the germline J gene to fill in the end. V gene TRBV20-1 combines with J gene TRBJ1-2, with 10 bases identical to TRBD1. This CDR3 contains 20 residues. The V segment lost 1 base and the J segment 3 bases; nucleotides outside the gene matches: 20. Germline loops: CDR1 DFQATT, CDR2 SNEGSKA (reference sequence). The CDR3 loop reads CSARVLLTYGQGGLDYGYTF. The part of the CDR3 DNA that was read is TGCAGTGCTAGAGTACTCCTTACGTACGGACAGGGGGGGCTCGACTATGGC.

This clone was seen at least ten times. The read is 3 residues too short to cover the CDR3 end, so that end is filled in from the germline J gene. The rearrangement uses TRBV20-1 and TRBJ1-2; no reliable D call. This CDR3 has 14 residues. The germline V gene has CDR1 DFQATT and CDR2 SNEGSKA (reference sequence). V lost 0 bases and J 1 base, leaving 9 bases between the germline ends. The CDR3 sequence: CSARDPDNNYGYTF. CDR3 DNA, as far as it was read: TGCAGTGCTAGAGACCCTGACAATAACTATGGC.